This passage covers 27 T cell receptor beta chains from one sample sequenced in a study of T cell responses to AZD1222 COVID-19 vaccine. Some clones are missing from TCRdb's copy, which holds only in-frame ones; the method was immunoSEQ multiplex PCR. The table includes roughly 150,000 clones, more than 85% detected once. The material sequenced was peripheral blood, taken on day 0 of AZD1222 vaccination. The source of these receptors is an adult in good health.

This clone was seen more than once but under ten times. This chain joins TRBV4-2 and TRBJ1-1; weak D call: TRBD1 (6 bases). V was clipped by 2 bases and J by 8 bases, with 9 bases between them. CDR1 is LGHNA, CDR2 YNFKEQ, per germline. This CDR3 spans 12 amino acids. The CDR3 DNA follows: TGTGCCAGCAGCCAATGGGGGCTAGAAGCTTTCTTT. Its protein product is CASSQWGLEAFF.

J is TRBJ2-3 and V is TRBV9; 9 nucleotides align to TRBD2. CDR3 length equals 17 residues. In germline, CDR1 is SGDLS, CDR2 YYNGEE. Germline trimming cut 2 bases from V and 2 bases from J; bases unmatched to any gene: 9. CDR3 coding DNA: TGTGCCAGCAGCGTCTCCGGCCTAGCGGGGCCCACAGATACGCAGTATTTT. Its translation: CASSVSGLAGPTDTQYF.

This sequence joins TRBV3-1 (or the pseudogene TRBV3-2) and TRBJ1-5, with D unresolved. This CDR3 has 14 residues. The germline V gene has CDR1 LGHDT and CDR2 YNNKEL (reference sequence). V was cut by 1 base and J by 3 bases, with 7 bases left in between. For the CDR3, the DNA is TGTGCCAGCAGCCAAGGGGGTGACAATCAGCCCCAGCATTTT. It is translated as CASSQGGDNQPQHF.

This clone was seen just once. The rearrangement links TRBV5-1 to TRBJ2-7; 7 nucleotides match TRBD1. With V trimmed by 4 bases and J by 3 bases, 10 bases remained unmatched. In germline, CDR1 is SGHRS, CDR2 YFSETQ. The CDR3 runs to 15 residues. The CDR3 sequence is CASSRAGGRDYEQYF. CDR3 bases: TGCGCCAGCAGCAGAGCAGGGGGAAGAGACTACGAGCAGTACTTC. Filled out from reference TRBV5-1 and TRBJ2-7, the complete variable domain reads KAGVTQTPRYLIKTRGQQVTLSCSPISGHRSVSWYQQTPGQGLQFLFEYFSETQRNKGNFPGRFSGRQFSNSRSEMNVSTLELGDSALYLCASSRAGGRDYEQYFGPGTRLTVT.

CDR3 region: CASSSKQAPPEAFF. The CDR3 DNA is TGTGCCAGCAGTTCCAAACAGGCCCCACCTGAAGCTTTCTTT. The chain carries TRBV6-2 or TRBV6-3 and TRBJ1-1, with D possibly TRBD1 on 5 matching bases. CDR1 is MNHEY, CDR2 SVGEGT, per germline. This CDR3 spans 14 amino acids. Between the trimmed V and J ends, which lost 4 bases and 6 bases, there was a span of 15 bases.

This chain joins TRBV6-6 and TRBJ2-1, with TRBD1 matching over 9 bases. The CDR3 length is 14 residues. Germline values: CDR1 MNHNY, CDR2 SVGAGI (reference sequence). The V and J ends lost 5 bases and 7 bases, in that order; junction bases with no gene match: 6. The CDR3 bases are TGTGCCAGCAGTCCCGGGACAGGGCGGAATGAGCAGTTCTTC. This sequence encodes CASSPGTGRNEQFF.

CDR3 sequence reads: CASSFQAGGSTYEQYF. The CDR3 bases are TGTGCCAGCAGTTTTCAAGCGGGGGGGAGTACCTACGAGCAGTACTTC. The chain links TRBV6-6 to TRBJ2-7; 10 bases are shared with TRBD2. Germline values: CDR1 MNHNY, CDR2 SVGAGI (reference sequence). The length of the CDR3 is 16 residues. The V gene end was trimmed by 4 bases and the J gene end by 2 bases; junction bases not matched to a gene: 8.

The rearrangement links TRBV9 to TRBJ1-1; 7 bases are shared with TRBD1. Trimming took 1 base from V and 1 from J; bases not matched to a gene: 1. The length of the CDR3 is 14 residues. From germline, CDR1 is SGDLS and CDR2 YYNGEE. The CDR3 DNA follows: TGTGCCAGCAGCGTAAACAGGGGGAACACTGAAGCTTTCTTT. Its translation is CASSVNRGNTEAFF.

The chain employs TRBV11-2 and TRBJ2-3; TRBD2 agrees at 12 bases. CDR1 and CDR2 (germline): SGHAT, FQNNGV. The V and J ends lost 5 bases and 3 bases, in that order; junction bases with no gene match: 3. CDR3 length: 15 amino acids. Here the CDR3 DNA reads TGTGCCAGCAGCCTACTAGCGGGGGGAACAGATACGCAGTATTTT. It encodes CASSLLAGGTDTQYF.

CDR3 DNA: TGTGCCTGGAGTGCCTGGGGTGGGGGGAGTAATTCACCCCTCCACTTT. Its translation is CAWSAWGGGSNSPLHF. This chain connects TRBV30 to TRBJ1-6, with D perhaps matching TRBD1 (5 bases). CDR1 GTSNPN and CDR2 SVGIG come from the germline V gene (reference sequence). The CDR3 is 16 amino acids. Trimming took off 1 base at V and 6 bases at J, with 16 bases between the two ends.

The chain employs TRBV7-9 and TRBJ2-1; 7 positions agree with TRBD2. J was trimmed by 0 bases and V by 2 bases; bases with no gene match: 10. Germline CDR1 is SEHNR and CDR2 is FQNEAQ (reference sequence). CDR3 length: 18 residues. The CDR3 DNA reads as TGTGCCAGCAGCTTAAAAGGGCTAGCGGCTCTCTCCTACAATGAGCAGTTCTTC. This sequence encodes CASSLKGLAALSYNEQFF.

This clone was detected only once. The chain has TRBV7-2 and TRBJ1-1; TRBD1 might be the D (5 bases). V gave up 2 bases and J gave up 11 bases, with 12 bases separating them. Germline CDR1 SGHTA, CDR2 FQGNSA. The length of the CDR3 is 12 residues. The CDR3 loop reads CASSLNIGGAFF. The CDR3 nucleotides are TGTGCCAGCAGCTTAAATATCGGGGGGGCTTTCTTT.

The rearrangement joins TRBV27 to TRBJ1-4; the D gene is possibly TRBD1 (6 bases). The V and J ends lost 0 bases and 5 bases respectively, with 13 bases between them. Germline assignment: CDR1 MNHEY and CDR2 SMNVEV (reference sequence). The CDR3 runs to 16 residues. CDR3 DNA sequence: TGTGCCAGCAGTTTATCGATTCAGGGGAGCAATGAAAAACTGTTTTTT. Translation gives CASSLSIQGSNEKLFF.

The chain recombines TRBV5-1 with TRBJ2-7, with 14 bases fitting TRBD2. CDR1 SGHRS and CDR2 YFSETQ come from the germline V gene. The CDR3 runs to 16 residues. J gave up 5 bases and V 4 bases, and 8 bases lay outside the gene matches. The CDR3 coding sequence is TGCGCCAGCAGCCCGGGACTAGCGGGGGTGTTCCACGAGCAGTACTTC. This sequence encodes CASSPGLAGVFHEQYF.

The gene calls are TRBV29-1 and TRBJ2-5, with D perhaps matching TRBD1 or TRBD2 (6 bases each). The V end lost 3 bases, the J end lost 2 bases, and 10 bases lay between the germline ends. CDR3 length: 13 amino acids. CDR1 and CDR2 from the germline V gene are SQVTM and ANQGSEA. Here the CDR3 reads CSVDRGTQETQYF. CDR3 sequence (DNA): TGCAGCGTTGATAGGGGGACTCAAGAGACCCAGTACTTC.

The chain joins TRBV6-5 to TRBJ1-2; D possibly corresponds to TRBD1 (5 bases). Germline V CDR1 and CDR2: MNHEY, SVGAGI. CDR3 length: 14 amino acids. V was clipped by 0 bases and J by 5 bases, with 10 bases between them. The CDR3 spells CASSYSGTVYGYTF. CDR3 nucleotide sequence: TGTGCCAGCAGTTACTCGGGGACGGTTTATGGCTACACCTTC.

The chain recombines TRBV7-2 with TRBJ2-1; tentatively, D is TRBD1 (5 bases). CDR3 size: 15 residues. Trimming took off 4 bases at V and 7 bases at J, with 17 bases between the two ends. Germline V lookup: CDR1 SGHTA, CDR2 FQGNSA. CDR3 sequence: CASSWATAIGNEQFF. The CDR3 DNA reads TGTGCCAGCAGCTGGGCGACAGCGATTGGTAATGAGCAGTTCTTC.

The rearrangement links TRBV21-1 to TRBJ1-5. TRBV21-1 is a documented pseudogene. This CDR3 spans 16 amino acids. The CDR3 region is CASSKSLIGGNQPQHF. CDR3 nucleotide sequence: TGTGCCAGCAGCAAGAGCTTAATCGGGGGCAATCAGCCCCAGCATTTT.

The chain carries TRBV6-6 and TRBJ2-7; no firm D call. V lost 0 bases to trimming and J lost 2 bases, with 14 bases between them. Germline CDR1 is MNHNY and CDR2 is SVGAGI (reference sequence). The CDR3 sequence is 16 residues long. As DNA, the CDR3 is TGTGCCAGCAGTTACTCTGAAAGGTCCAGCACCTACGAGCAGTACTTC. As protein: CASSYSERSSTYEQYF.

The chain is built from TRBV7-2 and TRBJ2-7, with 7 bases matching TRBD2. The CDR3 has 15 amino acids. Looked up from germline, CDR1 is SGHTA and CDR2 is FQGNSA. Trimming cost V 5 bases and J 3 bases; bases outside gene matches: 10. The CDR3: CASSPAAGAVYEQYF. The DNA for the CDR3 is TGTGCCAGCAGCCCCGCCGCGGGAGCGGTCTACGAGCAGTACTTC.

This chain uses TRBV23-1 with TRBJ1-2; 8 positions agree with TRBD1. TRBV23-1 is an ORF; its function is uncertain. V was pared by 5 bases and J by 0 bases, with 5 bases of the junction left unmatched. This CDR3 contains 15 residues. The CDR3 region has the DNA TGCGCCAGCAGTAAACCGGGACAGGCTAACTATGGCTACACCTTC. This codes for CASSKPGQANYGYTF.

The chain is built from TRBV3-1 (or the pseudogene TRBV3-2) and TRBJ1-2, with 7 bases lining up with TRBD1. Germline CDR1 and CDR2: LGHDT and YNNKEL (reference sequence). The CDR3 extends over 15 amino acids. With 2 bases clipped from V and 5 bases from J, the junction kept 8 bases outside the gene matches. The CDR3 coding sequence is TGTGCCAGCAGCCAATGGGAGGGGGCAGGTTATGGCTACACCTTC. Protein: CASSQWEGAGYGYTF.

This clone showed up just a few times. Written as DNA, the CDR3 is TGTGCCAGCAGCTTACGAGCGGGGCAGATGTACGAGCAGTACTTC. It specifies CASSLRAGQMYEQYF. J is TRBJ2-7 and V is TRBV7-9, with TRBD2 matching 7 bases. The germline V gene has CDR1 SEHNR and CDR2 FQNEAQ (reference sequence). The CDR3 covers 15 residues. V lost 2 bases, J lost 4 bases, and 8 bases stayed unmatched.

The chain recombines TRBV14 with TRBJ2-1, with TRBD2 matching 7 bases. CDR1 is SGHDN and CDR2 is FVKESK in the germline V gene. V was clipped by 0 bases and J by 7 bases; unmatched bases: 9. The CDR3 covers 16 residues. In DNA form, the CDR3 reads TGTGCCAGCAGCCAAGATCGAAGCGGGACGGGTAATGAGCAGTTCTTC. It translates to CASSQDRSGTGNEQFF. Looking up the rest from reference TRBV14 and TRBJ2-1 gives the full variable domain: EAGVTQFPSHSVIEKGQTVTLRCDPISGHDNLYWYRRVMGKEIKFLLHFVKESKQDESGMPNNRFLAERTGGTYSTLKVQPAELEDSGVYFCASSQDRSGTGNEQFFGPGTRLTVL.

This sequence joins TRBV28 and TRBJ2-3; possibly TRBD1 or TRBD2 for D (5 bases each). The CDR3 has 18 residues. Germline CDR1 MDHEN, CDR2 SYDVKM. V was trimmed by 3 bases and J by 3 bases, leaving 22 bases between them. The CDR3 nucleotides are TGTGCCAGCAGTTTGAGGGGCCCAACTCATGGTCGGACAGATACGCAGTATTTT. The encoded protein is CASSLRGPTHGRTDTQYF. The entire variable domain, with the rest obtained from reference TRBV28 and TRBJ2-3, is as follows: DVKVTQSSRYLVKRTGEKVFLECVQDMDHENMFWYRQDPGLGLRLIYFSYDVKMKEKGDIPEGYSVSREKKERFSLILESASTNQTSMYLCASSLRGPTHGRTDTQYFGPGTRLTVL.

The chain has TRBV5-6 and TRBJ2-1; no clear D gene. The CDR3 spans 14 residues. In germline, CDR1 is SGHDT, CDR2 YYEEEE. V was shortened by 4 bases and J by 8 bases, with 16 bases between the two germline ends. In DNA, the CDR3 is TGTGCCAGCAGCCCGGGCCCGGGCGTGGATGAGCAGTTCTTC. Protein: CASSPGPGVDEQFF.

The DNA for the CDR3 is TGCGCCAGCCCAACCGACAGGGTGTCCTACGAGCAGTACTTC. Amino acid sequence: CASPTDRVSYEQYF. V usage is TRBV10-1 and J usage is TRBJ2-7; TRBD1 matches at 7 bases. With 8 bases clipped from V and 1 base from J, the junction kept 8 bases outside the gene matches. CDR1 is WNHNN and CDR2 is SYGVQD in the germline V gene (reference sequence). The CDR3 consists of 14 residues.